This paragraph reports one TCR beta chain. The data are from a study of blood T cell repertoires in COVID-19. Study context: Sources were T cells, B-cell-depleted T cells, or PBMCs; the material itself was cDNA or gDNA.

Original data processing: Using reference gene primer amplification, nucleated cell counts were estimated. Assay: immunoSEQ multiplex PCR; the TCRdb copy retains only in-frame clones and omits some. V, J and clone size are taken as reported in that table, and D and trimming were inferred from the DNA itself. The data hold fewer than 600,000 clones, with 70% to 90% observed a single time. Trimming shortened V by 0 bases and J by 0 bases, and 6 bases separated the two germline ends. Germline lookup yields CDR1 WNHNN and CDR2 SYGVQD (reference sequence). CDR3 size: 15 residues. This receptor was taken from a woman aged 40-49 years who had recovered from COVID-19. The chain uses TRBV10-1 and TRBJ1-3; no definite D call. The sample comprised PBMCs or T cells enriched from blood (not recorded which). CDR3: CASSESRGSGNTIYF. The CDR3 DNA is TGCGCCAGCAGTGAGTCGCGGGGCTCTGGAAACACCATATATTTT.